This is a list of T cell receptor beta chains from one sample in a study of OX40 agonist ivuxolimab in advanced cancers. Generated by immunoSEQ multiplex PCR, the TCRdb table keeps only in-frame clones and is missing some. The sample contains approximately 84,000 clones, 75% to 95% of which appear only once. This material consisted of CD4+ or CD8+ T cells sorted from blood, taken in a trial of the OX40 agonist ivuxolimab. These receptor sequences come from an adult with an advanced solid tumor such as melanoma, head and neck, liver or kidney cancer. CDR3s include the opening cysteine and the closing phenylalanine or tryptophan. D genes are given only for firm matches. Clone size appears in some rows only: once, few, many, or a class for an expanded clone.

D	V	size	length	J	CDR3	DNA
.	TRBV7-6	.	12	TRBJ2-7	CASSLGGGRQYF	TGTGCCAGCAGCTTAGGGGGTGGTCGGCAGTACTTC
.	TRBV12-5	.	12	TRBJ2-3	CASGRYTDTQYF	TGTGCTAGTGGTCGTTACACAGATACGCAGTATTTT
.	TRBV11-2	.	16	TRBJ2-7	CASSLEGGRVSHEQYF	TGTGCCAGCAGCCTAGAAGGGGGGCGCGTGTCCCACGAGCAGTACTTC
.	TRBV4-2	.	14	TRBJ1-6	CASSLQVLNSPLHF	TGTGCCAGCAGCCTACAGGTTTTGAATTCACCCCTCCACTTT
TRBD1	TRBV18	.	16	TRBJ2-1	CASSPPGTGVRGEQFF	TGTGCCAGCTCACCTCCCGGGACAGGGGTTCGCGGTGAGCAGTTCTTC
.	TRBV7-6	.	15	TRBJ2-3	CASSLNGQGTDTQYF	TGTGCCAGCAGCTTGAACGGCCAGGGCACAGATACGCAGTATTTT
.	TRBV6-6	.	15	TRBJ2-6	CASSSQGSGANVLTF	TGTGCCAGCAGCTCACAGGGCTCTGGGGCCAACGTCCTGACTTTC
.	TRBV10-3	once	14	TRBJ2-7	CAISGGGGRARQYF	TGTGCCATCAGTGGAGGGGGGGGCAGGGCCAGGCAGTACTTC
.	TRBV9	.	15	TRBJ2-3	CASSVVGGNTDTQYF	TGTGCCAGCAGCGTAGTTGGGGGGAACACAGATACGCAGTATTTT
TRBD2	TRBV28	.	15	TRBJ2-7	CASIASGGALNEQYF	TGTGCCAGCATCGCCTCCGGGGGGGCTTTAAACGAGCAGTACTTC
.	TRBV4-2	.	15	TRBJ1-1	CASSQALTENSEAFF	TGTGCCAGCAGCCAAGCACTGACAGAGAACAGTGAAGCTTTCTTT